The text below deals with one TCR beta chain. No cognate antigen has been identified for it. There are no base qualities to consult, and no much larger clone falls within one base. The cohort comprised 550 to 700 healthy bone marrow donors. At the time of sampling, every cohort member was nominally healthy, though immune exposures that went unrecorded were likely present. The donor was CMV seronegative and was included in the group of about 400 seronegative cohort members. A peripheral blood sample was provided by each donor, and peripheral blood mononuclear cells were used for TCR beta sequencing. The Qiagen DNeasy Blood Extraction Kit was used to extract genomic DNA from the blood cell samples. Receptors were amplified or captured by the immunoSEQ multiplex PCR assay. For the multiplex PCR, a mixture combining 60 forward primers for TCR Vbeta segments and 13 reverse primers for TCR Jbeta segments was used. Amplification of the CDR3 region of rearranged TCR beta genes was performed with a multiplex PCR assay on genomic DNA. The Illumina HiSeq System was used to sequence the amplified TCR beta libraries as 87-base-pair reads. Per the authors' processing: In a later analysis, tens of millions of unique TCR beta chains were counted across the roughly 610 repertoires, and about 9.9 million of these chains were shared by at least two donors. Raw reads were error-corrected and collapsed into unique sequences by a nearest-neighbor algorithm in which closely related sequences were merged to remove PCR and sequencing errors. CDR3 sequences were aligned to IMGT reference sequences to assign V, D and J gene segments. For a sequence to be retained, at least a six-nucleotide match to both a V gene segment and a J gene segment was required. A rearrangement was called productive if the CDR3 had no stop codons and remained in frame with V and J, and every other rearrangement was called non-productive. CDR3 was defined by IMGT convention, running from the second conserved V-encoded cysteine to the conserved J-encoded phenylalanine. The earlier analysis of 550 to 650 of the donors excluded any sequence lacking an unambiguous match to a single V gene segment. In an earlier analysis of about 590 of the donors, a V segment was called functional when productive rearrangements were above 56.7%, and segregating when the standard deviation between donors exceeded 5%. A statistical classification framework was built to diagnose cytomegalovirus status from the catalog of TCR beta chain sequences. V and J gene assignment, in a later analysis, came from comparing TCR nucleotide sequences with IMGT/GENE-DB human TR gene sequences. In a later analysis, CDR3 sequences and most-parsimonious VDJ recombination scenarios were assigned using the TCRdist pipeline. A later analysis defined each TCR beta chain by its CDR3 amino acid sequence plus V-gene family, and excluded reads lacking a unique V-gene family. To address suspected cross-contamination and a sequencing artifact, a later analysis removed some 620 highly shared, low-generation-probability nucleotide sequences. For each public chain, a later analysis derived a clonal expansion index from normalized ranks of inferred template counts within each repertoire. Generation probabilities in a later analysis came from a VDJ recombination model fitted to out-of-frame rearrangements, and those results were checked against IGoR. A later analysis scored TCR-TCR, TCR-HLA and TCR-CMV co-occurrence with hypergeometric tests, applying a repertoire-size bias correction to TCR pairs. False discovery rates were estimated in a later analysis by permuting HLA or CMV assignments 20 times. A later analysis grouped co-occurring TCRs with DBSCAN, adding TCRdist sequence similarity when clustering within HLA-allele-positive subsets. Repertoires with fewer than 30,000 or more than 120,000 public chains were left out of co-occurrence clustering, as were five repertoires with anomalous nucleotide sharing. The table was pulled from immuneACCESS by TCRdb, which kept in-frame rearrangements only. Such tables lose some clones; where checked, under half of the loss comes from unresolved V genes, and the rest has no known cause. V, J and clone size were drawn from that table, and D and trimming were deduced from the DNA. The sample table lists some 220,000 clones, approximately 82% of them with a count of one. Together, the top ten hold about 0.58% of the sample.

This sample was included in a study of cytomegalovirus exposure and HLA in healthy donors (dated 2017 in TCRdb). Turning to the overall study: According to an earlier analysis of a few hundred of the donors, about 190 million T cells yielded over 100 million unique TCR beta sequences and less than 300 Gb of sequence data. About 310 gigabases of sequencing data and around 87 million unique TCR sequences were included in an early release covering roughly 600 HLA-typed donors. Among the roughly 400 genotyped donors, 75% to 90% belonged to the genetic ancestry cluster associated with self-reported Caucasian donors. The study aimed to test whether cataloging public T cell receptors could reveal signatures of past pathogen exposure. Using immunosequencing, the study profiled T cell repertoires from 666 subjects and related those repertoires to cytomegalovirus serostatus. A separate validation cohort of roughly 130 different subjects was used in addition to the roughly 700-subject first cohort. High-throughput TCR immunosequencing, statistical association of individual TCRs with disease status, and machine learning were combined to predict cytomegalovirus infection status. A later analysis re-analyzed previously published TCR beta repertoires from 666 donors and added high-resolution HLA genotyping to study TCR occurrence patterns. Rather than drawing on any new phenotypic data, the later analysis identified candidate immune exposures from TCR beta sequences and the way those sequences occurred across donors. An earlier analysis of approximately 630 of the donors applied high-throughput TCR beta sequencing to assess whether each TCR beta V gene segment acted as functional or pseudogenic. Donor age, sex, ethnicity and CMV serostatus were collected together with the repertoire data. A later genetic analysis took genome-wide SNP genotypes for about 60% of the roughly 670 donors and used that subset as a discovery cohort. All discovery cohort repertoires had been generated using a single sequencing platform. HLA typing included class I and class II loci at four-digit resolution. The number of typed donors differed by locus: about 620-640 for A, B, C, DRB1 and DQB1; 500 to 550 for DQA1; 606 for DPA1; and about 450 for DPB1. About five DR-DQ haplotypes were handled as single units for association and clustering because linkage in the cohort was strong. Among 398 genotyped donors of the cohort, an average of around 250,000 unique TCR beta nucleotide sequences was sequenced per donor, of which 15% to 20% were non-productive. Paper-wide results and their limitations: In a later analysis, several top co-occurrence clusters were reported to appear linked to parvovirus B19, influenza, CMV and Epstein-Barr virus. Presence/absence analyses assumed roughly uniform sequencing depth across donors, an assumption that may not hold. A later analysis found that HLA-associated TCR beta chains were more clonally expanded and had lower generation probabilities than equally common non-associated chains. A few of the identified cytomegalovirus-associated TCR beta chains were confirmed in vitro to be specific for cytomegalovirus antigens. A later analysis found that TCR association rates varied across HLA loci, with DRB1 alleles showing the most associated TCRs and HLA-C alleles the fewest. In both the original and validation cohorts, the classifier was reported to diagnose cytomegalovirus status with high specificity and sensitivity. In an earlier analysis of about 600 of the donors, most TCR beta V segments appeared in productive rearrangements about 87% or about 30% of the time, broadly matching IMGT annotations. A further reported finding was that TCR beta sequences accurately predicted the HLA-A and HLA-B alleles for most subjects in the first cohort. A later genetic analysis associated a missense DCLRE1C variant with V-gene and J-gene trimming of TCR beta chains, and an independent cohort replicated the association. In this cohort, only TCR beta chains were sequenced, and detectable features were limited by the absence of alpha or paired-chain data. The earlier analysis of approximately 590 of the donors excluded roughly 16 rarely observed V segments, including chromosome 9 orphons, because counts were too low. Correlated functional status among segregating V segments might be attributable to linkage disequilibrium, but an unknown experimental factor could not be ruled out. A cluster of highly shared sequence variants was judged likely to represent a technical artifact of the sequencing pipeline. At a false discovery rate of 0.05, a later analysis linked about 16,000 TCR beta sequences to specific HLA alleles. The authors suggested that the approach could potentially be extended to other disease states and immunological phenotypes. Most TCR sequences were observed very rarely across donors, whereas some public TCRs were present in many individuals. In a later analysis, most CMV-associated TCR beta chains were found to appear HLA-restricted, with HLA associations seemingly driven largely by CMV exposure. In a later genetic analysis, fewer N-insertions in productive TCRs were reported among donors in an Asian-associated ancestry cluster than the approximately 630-donor mean. The study listed 164 TCR beta chains as associated with cytomegalovirus. Assigning TCR associations to individual alleles was difficult when HLA alleles, especially DR and DQ, strongly co-occurred. Because HLA typing was missing for some donors at each locus, association tests included only the typed subset. The only immune exposure information available for the cohort was CMV serostatus.

The receptor was isolated from a woman aged 40 to 49 in good health and CMV-seronegative. Sample: PBMCs.

The DNA reads as follows: TGTGCCAGCTCGCGGGACTCTTCTAACTATGGCTACACCTTC. Its protein reads: CASSRDSSNYGYTF. In this chain, TRBV18 is recombined with TRBJ1-2, with TRBD1 as a weak D call on 5 bases. Reading the germline V gene gives CDR1 KGHSH and CDR2 LQKENI. V sheds 6 bases and J sheds 0 bases, leaving 11 bases between their ends. Including cysteine and phenylalanine, the CDR3 has 14 amino acids. Of all the DNA, just the CDR3 is kept, 42 bases in frame from base 1.